The subject of this entry is one T cell receptor beta chain. Its matching antigen is unknown. This entry comes from a study of T cell responses to AZD1222 COVID-19 vaccine. Study observations and caveats: Spike-specific TCR breadth and depth grew following two AZD1222 doses. The CD4 TCRs associated with vaccination extended across spike and predominated at 160-218 and 743-854.

Assay used: immunoSEQ multiplex PCR; TCRdb lists only in-frame clones, some missing. The repertoire includes roughly 150,000 clones, around 89% of them detected once, and roughly 2% sits in the top ten. CDR3 length equals 14 residues. Germline CDR1 is MNHEY and CDR2 is SVGAGI. Trimming took off 10 bases at V and 4 bases at J, with 19 bases between the two ends. The source is an adult in good health. The sample in question was peripheral blood, obtained on day 0 of AZD1222 vaccination. The gene calls are TRBV6-5 and TRBJ1-2, with D hard to call. CDR3 DNA sequence: TGTGCCACCGTACCGGACGGCGCCTCCTATGGCTACACCTTC. It encodes CATVPDGASYGYTF.